This T cell receptor beta chain emerged from a study of blood T cell repertoires in COVID-19. J was trimmed by 6 bases and V by 2 bases; bases with no gene match: 4. The CDR3 spans 13 residues. Germline-derived CDR1 and CDR2 are SGHDT and YYEEEE. Original processing notes: Reference gene primers were amplified, and this amplification served to estimate nucleated cell counts. The assay was immunoSEQ multiplex PCR, and TCRdb's table has in-frame clones only and misses some. V and J calls plus clone size are reproduced from that table; the DNA served to infer D and trimming. The sample has roughly 250,000 clones; under 85% are singletons. Patients of the Seattle cohort, enrolled during active infection, were followed longitudinally.

The chain links TRBV5-6 to TRBJ1-2; TRBD1 matches at 7 bases. Sequences were obtained from peripheral blood. The receptor comes from a human donor with COVID-19, enrolled during active disease. The donor label of this sample is uncertain. In DNA form, the CDR3 reads TGTGCCAGCAGCTTTACAGGGGCGGATGGCTACACCTTC. It yields the protein CASSFTGADGYTF.